This entry is about one TCR beta chain. Antigen specificity is unknown. The sample belongs to a study of beta chain features in type 1 diabetes. The isolated RNA, all of it, was reverse transcribed, so expressed TCRB transcripts were what got sequenced. Profiling relied on immunoSEQ multiplex PCR, and the TCRdb table lists in-frame clones only, not all of them. The table records about 320,000 clones, roughly 15% of them present only once. Trimming pared 4 bases from V and 5 bases from J, leaving 18 bases between. This CDR3 is built from 15 residues. CDR1 and CDR2 (germline): SGHTS, YDEGEE. Study results and limitations: Naive, central memory and regulatory TCRB repertoires appeared more similar among patients than healthy donors. Moderate yet significant TCRB CDR3 shortening was seen in Type 1 diabetes patients in all four CD4+ subsets.

The chain recombines TRBV5-8 with TRBJ2-5; D gene uncertain. Sequenced material: central memory CD4+ T cells from blood. The origin of this receptor is a man in his thirties or forties in good health. The chain's CDR3 is CASSLVFSSMETQYF. The CDR3 DNA follows: TGTGCCAGCAGCCTTGTTTTTAGCTCGATGGAGACCCAGTACTTC.